What follows are 10 T cell receptor beta chains derived from one specimen sequenced in a study of blood T cell repertoires in COVID-19. Clones were read by immunoSEQ multiplex PCR, and TCRdb kept only the in-frame ones, dropping some. In the table there are 200,000 to 250,000 clones, approximately 86% of which are singletons. What was sequenced was peripheral blood. These receptors originate from a woman in her twenties or thirties with COVID-19, enrolled during active disease.

The chain recombines TRBV7-2 with TRBJ1-2; D ambiguous. Trimming pared 1 base from V and 2 bases from J, leaving 14 bases between. There are 16 residues in the CDR3. CDR1 is SGHTA, CDR2 FQGNSA, per germline. The CDR3 DNA follows: TGTGCCAGCAGCTTAGGTCGTTCGACGGGGAACTATGGCTACACCTTC. It encodes CASSLGRSTGNYGYTF.

J is TRBJ1-3 and V is TRBV7-3; weak D call: TRBD1 (5 bases). Germline V gives CDR1 SGHTA, CDR2 FQGTGA. The CDR3 is 14 amino acids. V was shortened by 5 bases and J by 2 bases, with 10 bases between the two germline ends. This CDR3 is CASSATAAGNTIYF. The CDR3 DNA reads as TGTGCCAGCAGCGCGACAGCTGCTGGAAACACCATATATTTT.

This clone was seen once. The CDR3 is CASSQVGAGEEGETQYF. The CDR3 DNA reads TGTGCCAGCAGCCAAGTCGGGGCGGGAGAGGAAGGGGAGACCCAGTACTTC. The genes are TRBV3-1 (or the pseudogene TRBV3-2) and TRBJ2-5; 7 bases are shared with TRBD2. Germline trimming cut 1 base from V and 5 bases from J; bases unmatched to any gene: 13. The CDR3 runs 17 residues. Germline V lookup: CDR1 LGHDT, CDR2 YNNKEL (reference sequence).

The chain is built from TRBV11-2 and TRBJ2-1, with 9 bases identical to TRBD1. The V and J ends lost 5 bases and 3 bases, in that order; junction bases with no gene match: 8. CDR1 is SGHAT, CDR2 FQNNGV, per germline. The CDR3 loop spans 16 amino acids. Here the CDR3 reads CASSPRDRVNYNEQFF. CDR3 DNA: TGTGCCAGCAGCCCCAGGGACAGGGTGAACTACAATGAGCAGTTCTTC.

The chain carries TRBV27 and TRBJ2-3; the match to TRBD1 covers 8 bases. The V gene's germline CDR1 is MNHEY and CDR2 SMNVEV (reference sequence). CDR3 size: 18 residues. Trimming cost V 2 bases and J 1 base; bases outside gene matches: 11. The CDR3 DNA reads TGTGCCAGCAGTTTACTTAAGGCGACAGGGGTCGGCACAGATACGCAGTATTTT. It is translated as CASSLLKATGVGTDTQYF.

The chain is built from TRBV3-1 (or the pseudogene TRBV3-2) and TRBJ2-1; weak D call: TRBD2 (6 bases). The germline V gene encodes CDR1 LGHDT and CDR2 YNNKEL (reference sequence). Trimming shortened V by 4 bases and J by 4 bases, and 17 bases separated the two germline ends. CDR3 length: 16 residues. CDR3: CASSPARSGRYNEQFF. CDR3 sequence (DNA): TGTGCCAGCAGCCCCGCGAGAAGCGGGCGGTACAATGAGCAGTTCTTC.

The V call is TRBV5-5, the J call TRBJ1-1; TRBD1 matches 9 bases. V lost 4 bases to trimming and J lost 1 base; unmatched junction nucleotides: 5. Germline V gene lookup returns CDR1 SGHKS and CDR2 YYEKEE (reference sequence). The length of the CDR3 is 15 residues. This CDR3 is CASSPRDRANTEAFF. The CDR3 bases are TGTGCCAGCAGCCCCCGGGACAGGGCGAACACTGAAGCTTTCTTT.

V gene TRBV6-6 combines with J gene TRBJ2-3; 9 positions match TRBD2. The CDR3 contains 15 residues. Germline-derived CDR1 and CDR2 are MNHNY and SVGAGI (reference sequence). Trimming removed 0 bases from V and 6 bases from J; junction bases left unmatched: 4. The CDR3 DNA is TGTGCCAGCAGTTACTCCGCGGGGGGGCCCGATACGCAGTATTTT. It is translated as CASSYSAGGPDTQYF.

The rearrangement uses TRBV2 and TRBJ1-2; D unresolved. Trimming took 11 bases from V and 8 from J, leaving 12 bases between them. The CDR3 loop spans 10 amino acids. Germline CDR1 and CDR2: SNHLY and FYNNEI. In DNA, the CDR3 is TGTGCCTCTATGGAGGGAGGCTACACCTTC. Its protein is CASMEGGYTF.

This sequence joins TRBV6-5 and TRBJ1-3; 7 bases are a match to TRBD1. Germline CDR1 and CDR2: MNHEY and SVGAGI. The length of the CDR3 is 13 residues. V lost 7 bases, J lost 4 bases, and 4 bases stayed unmatched. CDR3: CASITGVGNTIYF. Written as DNA, the CDR3 is TGTGCCAGCATTACAGGGGTCGGAAACACCATATATTTT.